These 21 T cell receptor beta chains were sequenced from one sample in a study of T cells after yellow fever vaccination. TCRdb called the 5' RACE reads again in MiXCR, with one record for every CDR3 protein. The sample contains 200,000 to 300,000 distinct CDR3 sequences, roughly 6.2% of which appear only once. This specimen consisted of CD4+ T cells sorted from PBMCs, obtained on the day of the yellow fever booster vaccination. The receptors derive from a young man who received the YFV17D yellow fever vaccine.

This clonotype has at least ten counts. The chain carries TRBV20-1 and TRBJ2-7; the D is unclear. CDR3 size: 14 residues. V was clipped by 3 bases and J by 0 bases, with 12 bases between them. The germline V gene encodes CDR1 DFQATT and CDR2 SNEGSKA (reference sequence). CDR3 bases: TGCAGTGCTAGGAAGGAAAGGAGCTCCTACGAGCAGTACTTC. Translation gives CSARKERSSYEQYF.

In its sample, this clonotype was seen many times. This sequence joins TRBV18 and TRBJ2-3, with D perhaps TRBD2 (5 bases). This CDR3 has 15 residues. Germline assignment: CDR1 KGHSH and CDR2 LQKENI. Trimming took off 2 bases at V and 3 bases at J, with 12 bases between the two ends. For the CDR3, the DNA is TGTGCCAGCTCACCAGTGAACAGCGGAACAGATACGCAGTATTTT. Translation gives CASSPVNSGTDTQYF.

Many counts were recorded for this clonotype. The chain links TRBV5-1 to TRBJ2-4; the D call may be TRBD1 or TRBD2 (5 bases each). The CDR3 consists of 13 residues. V lost 4 bases to trimming and J lost 9 bases, with 14 bases between them. Germline loops: CDR1 SGHRS, CDR2 YFSETQ. The CDR3 region has the DNA TGCGCCAGCAGCGAGGGCCGTCAGGGCATTCAGTACTTC. As protein: CASSEGRQGIQYF.

This clonotype appeared many times. The J gene is TRBJ2-3, the V gene TRBV23-1; D is uncertain. TRBV23-1 is recorded as an ORF, its role being uncertain. The ends were cut back, 7 bases at V and 7 bases at J, with 9 bases in the middle. The CDR3 spans 11 residues. CDR3 sequence reads: CASTEVHTQYF. The CDR3 nucleotides are TGCGCCAGCACAGAGGTCCATACGCAGTATTTT.

The chain carries TRBV7-2 and TRBJ2-1; no definite D call. The CDR3 length is 15 residues. V gave up 5 bases and J gave up 5 bases, with 16 bases separating them. Germline V gene data show CDR1 as SGHTA and CDR2 as FQGNSA. CDR3 sequence reads: CASSAAPTNNNEQFF. CDR3 sequence (DNA): TGTGCCAGCAGCGCGGCGCCGACAAATAACAATGAGCAGTTCTTC.

This clonotype was detected ten times or more. The chain carries TRBV10-3 and TRBJ2-3; 14 bases are a match to TRBD2. CDR1 and CDR2 from the germline V gene are ENHRY and SYGVKD. The CDR3 is made up of 19 amino acids. V lost 6 bases to trimming and J lost 6 bases; unmatched junction nucleotides: 17. Here the CDR3 reads CAIREITGLAGGPQDTQYF. Here the CDR3 DNA reads TGTGCCATCAGGGAAATAACCGGACTAGCGGGAGGTCCCCAGGATACGCAGTATTTT.

V usage is TRBV3-1 and J usage is TRBJ2-3, with 10 positions matching TRBD2. Trimming took 4 bases from V and 0 from J; bases not matched to a gene: 4. The CDR3 consists of 16 residues. CDR1 is LGHDT and CDR2 is YNNKEL in the germline V gene (reference sequence). CDR3 sequence reads: CASSPTSGISTDTQYF. CDR3 DNA sequence: TGTGCCAGCAGCCCCACTAGCGGGATTAGCACAGATACGCAGTATTTT.

This clonotype was picked up a small number of times. The chain uses TRBV30 and TRBJ1-5, with 8 positions matching TRBD1. From germline, CDR1 is GTSNPN and CDR2 SVGIG (reference sequence). The CDR3 extends over 14 amino acids. Trimming cost V 2 bases and J 2 bases; bases outside gene matches: 2. The CDR3 DNA reads TGTGCCTGGAGTCCAGGGGGCCGCAATCAGCCCCAGCATTTT. It yields the protein CAWSPGGRNQPQHF. Full variable domain (outside the CDR3, taken from reference TRBV30 and TRBJ1-5): SQTIHQWPATLVQPVGSPLSLECTVEGTSNPNLYWYRQAAGRGLQLLFYSVGIGQISSEVPQNLSASRPQDRQFILSSKKLLLSDSGFYLCAWSPGGRNQPQHFGDGTRLSIL.

In its sample, this clonotype was seen a few times. The V and J genes are TRBV4-2 and TRBJ2-3, with 7 bases lining up with TRBD1. This CDR3 has 14 residues. Germline V gene lookup returns CDR1 LGHNA and CDR2 YNFKEQ. Trimming cost V 1 base and J 9 bases; bases outside gene matches: 7. In DNA, the CDR3 is TGTGCCAGCAGCCAAGGGAGACAGGGCAACACGCAGTATTTT. Protein: CASSQGRQGNTQYF.

This clonotype was found many times. The CDR3 protein is CASSQTGTYGYTF. In DNA, the CDR3 is TGTGCCAGCAGTCAGACAGGAACTTATGGCTACACCTTC. The chain couples TRBV28 to TRBJ1-2, with D perhaps matching TRBD1 (6 bases). Germline-derived CDR1 and CDR2 are MDHEN and SYDVKM. The CDR3 is made up of 13 amino acids. Trimming removed 5 bases from V and 5 bases from J, with 12 bases in between.

The chain uses TRBV12-5 and TRBJ2-5, with a tentative D call TRBD2 (6 bases). The CDR3 is 12 amino acids. Germline values: CDR1 LGHNT, CDR2 FRNRAP. Trimming took off 7 bases at V and 4 bases at J, with 10 bases between the two ends. CDR3 sequence reads: CASVSEGETQYF. The CDR3 DNA reads as TGTGCTAGTGTATCGGAGGGAGAGACCCAGTACTTC. Filled out from reference TRBV12-5 and TRBJ2-5, the complete variable domain reads DARVTQTPRHKVTEMGQEVTMRCQPILGHNTVFWYRQTMMQGLELLAYFRNRAPLDDSGMPKDRFSAEMPDATLATLKIQPSEPRDSAVYFCASVSEGETQYFGPGTRLLVL.

The V and J genes are TRBV7-9 and TRBJ2-5; 8 nucleotides align to TRBD2. The V gene end was trimmed by 10 bases and the J gene end by 5 bases; junction bases not matched to a gene: 6. The CDR3 has 12 amino acids. The germline V gene has CDR1 SEHNR and CDR2 FQNEAQ (reference sequence). The CDR3 loop is CATGGGGETQYF. CDR3 nucleotides: TGTGCCACCGGGGGGGGCGGGGAGACCCAGTACTTC.

The CDR3 loop is CASSRDPSGRDTQYF. CDR3 sequence (DNA): TGTGCCAGCAGTCGGGACCCTTCTGGCAGGGATACGCAGTATTTT. The chain combines TRBV12-3 or TRBV12-4 with TRBJ2-3; either TRBD1 or TRBD2 may fit D (5 bases each). V gave up 5 bases and J gave up 6 bases, with 18 bases separating them. The CDR3 consists of 15 residues.

This clonotype was counted between two and nine times. The rearrangement links TRBV7-2 to TRBJ2-7; maybe TRBD2 (5 bases). The length of the CDR3 is 12 residues. Germline CDR1 is SGHTA and CDR2 is FQGNSA. Trimming stripped 5 bases from V and 6 bases from J, with 11 bases between. CDR3 sequence reads: CASSTDRGEQYF. The CDR3 nucleotides read TGTGCCAGCAGCACCGACCGGGGCGAGCAGTACTTC.

This clonotype was seen repeatedly, ten times or more. The V call is TRBV20-1, the J call TRBJ2-7; D ambiguous. CDR3 length: 13 residues. Between the trimmed V and J ends, which lost 5 bases and 0 bases, there was a span of 11 bases. Germline loops: CDR1 DFQATT, CDR2 SNEGSKA (reference sequence). The CDR3 sequence: CSAQMSNSYEQYF. As DNA, the CDR3 is TGCAGTGCTCAGATGAGTAACTCCTACGAGCAGTACTTC.

This clonotype was recorded many times. This chain joins TRBV29-1 and TRBJ1-4; no firm D call. The V gene lost 8 bases and the J gene lost 7 bases, with 17 bases spanning the gap. CDR1 SQVTM and CDR2 ANQGSEA come from the germline V gene. The CDR3 sequence is 13 residues long. The CDR3 DNA reads TGCAGCTTCTCCGGGATTAGAGGTGAAAAACTGTTTTTT. This encodes CSFSGIRGEKLFF.

The rearrangement joins TRBV20-1 to TRBJ2-1; 13 bases agree with TRBD2. The V and J ends lost 5 bases and 10 bases, in that order; junction bases with no gene match: 11. The CDR3 spans 15 residues. From germline, CDR1 is DFQATT and CDR2 SNEGSKA (reference sequence). For the CDR3, the DNA is TGCAGTGCTCCACCCGGGACTAGCGGGACTACAGAGCAGTTCTTC. As protein: CSAPPGTSGTTEQFF.

The V gene is TRBV7-2, the J gene TRBJ2-1; D is unresolved. V lost 6 bases, J lost 6 bases, and 12 bases lay in between. Germline V gene data show CDR1 as SGHTA and CDR2 as FQGNSA. This CDR3 comprises 13 residues. The CDR3 DNA follows: TGTGCCAGCAGACTTGGGGATGGCAATGAGCAGTTCTTC. It specifies CASRLGDGNEQFF.

In its sample, this clonotype was seen many times. The rearrangement joins TRBV5-1 to TRBJ1-4; D remains ambiguous. The germline V gene encodes CDR1 SGHRS and CDR2 YFSETQ. CDR3 size: 14 residues. Between the trimmed V and J ends, which lost 7 bases and 7 bases, there was a span of 17 bases. CDR3 bases: TGCGCCAGCCATCCTAACACGGGAGGTGAAAAACTGTTTTTT. This gives the protein CASHPNTGGEKLFF. Using reference TRBV5-1 and TRBJ1-4 for the parts outside the CDR3, the full variable domain is KAGVTQTPRYLIKTRGQQVTLSCSPISGHRSVSWYQQTPGQGLQFLFEYFSETQRNKGNFPGRFSGRQFSNSRSEMNVSTLELGDSALYLCASHPNTGGEKLFFGSGTQLSVL.

This clonotype was counted at least ten times. The V and J genes are TRBV7-3 and TRBJ2-7; D is unresolved. CDR3 length equals 17 residues. CDR1 SGHTA and CDR2 FQGTGA come from the germline V gene. Trimming took off 2 bases at V and 3 bases at J, with 20 bases between the two ends. CDR3 DNA: TGTGCCAGCAGCTTAGGGGAAGGTCCCGGTCCCTTCTACGAGCAGTACTTC. This sequence encodes CASSLGEGPGPFYEQYF.

This clonotype was seen repeatedly, ten times or more. J is TRBJ1-2 and V is TRBV7-2; D gene uncertain. Trimming removed 5 bases at V and 3 bases at J, with 10 bases between. The CDR3 length is 13 residues. From germline, CDR1 is SGHTA and CDR2 FQGNSA. In DNA form, the CDR3 reads TGTGCCAGCAGCCCAGACTATTACTATGGCTACACCTTC. Translation gives CASSPDYYYGYTF.